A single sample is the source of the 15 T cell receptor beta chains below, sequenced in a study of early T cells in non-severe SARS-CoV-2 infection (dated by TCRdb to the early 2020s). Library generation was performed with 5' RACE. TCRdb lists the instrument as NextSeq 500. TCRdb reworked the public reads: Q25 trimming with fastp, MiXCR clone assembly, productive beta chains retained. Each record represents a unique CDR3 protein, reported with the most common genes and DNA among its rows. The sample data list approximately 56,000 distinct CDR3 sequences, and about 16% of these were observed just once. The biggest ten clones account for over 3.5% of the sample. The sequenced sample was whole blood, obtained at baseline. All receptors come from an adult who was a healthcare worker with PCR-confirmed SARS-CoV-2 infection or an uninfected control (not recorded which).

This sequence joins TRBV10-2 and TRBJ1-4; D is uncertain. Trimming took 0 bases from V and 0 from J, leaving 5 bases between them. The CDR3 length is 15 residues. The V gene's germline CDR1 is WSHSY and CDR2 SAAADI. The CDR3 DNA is TGCGCCAGCAGTGAGTCCCTTGCAACTAATGAAAAACTGTTTTTT. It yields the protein CASSESLATNEKLFF.

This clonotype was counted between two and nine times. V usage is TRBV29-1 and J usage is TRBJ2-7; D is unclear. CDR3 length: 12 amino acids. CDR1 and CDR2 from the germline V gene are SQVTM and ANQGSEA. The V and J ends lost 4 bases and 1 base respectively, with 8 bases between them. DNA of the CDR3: TGCAGCGTTGCCGACTCTTCCTACGAGCAGTACTTC. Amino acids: CSVADSSYEQYF.

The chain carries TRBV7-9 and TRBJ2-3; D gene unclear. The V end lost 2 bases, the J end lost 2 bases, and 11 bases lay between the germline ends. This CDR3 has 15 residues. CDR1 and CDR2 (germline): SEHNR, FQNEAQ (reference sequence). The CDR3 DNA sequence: TGTGCCAGCAGCTTACGTGGACCCCTCACAGATACGCAGTATTTT. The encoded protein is CASSLRGPLTDTQYF.

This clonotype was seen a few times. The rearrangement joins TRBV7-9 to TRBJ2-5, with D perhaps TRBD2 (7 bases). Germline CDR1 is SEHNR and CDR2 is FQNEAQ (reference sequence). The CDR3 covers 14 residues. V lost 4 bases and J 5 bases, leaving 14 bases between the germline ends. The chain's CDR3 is CASSSPRGAETQYF. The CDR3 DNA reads TGTGCCAGCAGCTCCCCCCGGGGGGCGGAGACCCAGTACTTC.

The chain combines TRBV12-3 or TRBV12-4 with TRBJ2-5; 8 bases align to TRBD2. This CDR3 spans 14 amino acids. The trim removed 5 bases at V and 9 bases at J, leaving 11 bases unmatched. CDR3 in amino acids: CASSPGLGSLSQYF. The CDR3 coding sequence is TGTGCCAGCAGTCCGGGACTAGGGAGTTTGTCCCAGTACTTC.

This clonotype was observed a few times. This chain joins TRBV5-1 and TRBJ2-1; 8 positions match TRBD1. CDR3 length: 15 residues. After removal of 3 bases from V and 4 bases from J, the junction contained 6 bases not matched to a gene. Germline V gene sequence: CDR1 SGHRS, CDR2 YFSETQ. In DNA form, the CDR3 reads TGCGCCAGCAGCTCGGACAGGGTATCGTACAATGAGCAGTTCTTC. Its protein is CASSSDRVSYNEQFF.

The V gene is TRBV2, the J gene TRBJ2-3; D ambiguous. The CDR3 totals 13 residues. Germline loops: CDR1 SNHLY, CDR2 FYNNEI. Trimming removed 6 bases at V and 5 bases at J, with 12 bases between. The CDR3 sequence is CASSSEVGDTQYF. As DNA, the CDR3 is TGTGCCAGCAGCAGCGAAGTAGGAGATACGCAGTATTTT.

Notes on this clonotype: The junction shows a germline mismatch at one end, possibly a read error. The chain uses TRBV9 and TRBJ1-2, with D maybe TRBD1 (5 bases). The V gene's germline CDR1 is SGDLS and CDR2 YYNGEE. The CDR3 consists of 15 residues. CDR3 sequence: CASSVDGQANNGYTF. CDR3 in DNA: TGTGCCAGCAGCGTAGATGGACAAGCTAACAATGGCTACACCTTC.

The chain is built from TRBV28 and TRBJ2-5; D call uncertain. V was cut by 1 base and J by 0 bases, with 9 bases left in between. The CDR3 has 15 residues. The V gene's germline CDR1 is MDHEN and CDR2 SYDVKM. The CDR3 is CASSLSLTNQETQYF. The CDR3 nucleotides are TGTGCCAGCAGTTTATCCCTGACAAACCAAGAGACCCAGTACTTC.

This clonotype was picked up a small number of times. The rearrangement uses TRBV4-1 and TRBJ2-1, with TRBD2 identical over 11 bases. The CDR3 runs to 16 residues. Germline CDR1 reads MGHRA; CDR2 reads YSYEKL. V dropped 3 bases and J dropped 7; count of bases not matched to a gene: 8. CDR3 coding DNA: TGCGCCAGCAGCCACCCCACTAGCGGGAGAGGAAATGAGCAGTTCTTC. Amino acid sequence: CASSHPTSGRGNEQFF.

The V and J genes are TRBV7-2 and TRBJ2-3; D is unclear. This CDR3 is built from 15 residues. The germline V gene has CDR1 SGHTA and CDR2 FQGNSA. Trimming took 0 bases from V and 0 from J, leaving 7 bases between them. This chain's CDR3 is CASSLAWASTDTQYF. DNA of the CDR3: TGTGCCAGCAGCTTAGCGTGGGCGAGCACAGATACGCAGTATTTT.

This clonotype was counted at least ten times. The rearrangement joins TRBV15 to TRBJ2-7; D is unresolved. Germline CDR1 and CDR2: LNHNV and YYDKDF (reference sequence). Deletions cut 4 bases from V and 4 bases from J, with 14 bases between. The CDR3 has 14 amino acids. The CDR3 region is CATSKERVEYEQYF. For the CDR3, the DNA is TGTGCCACCAGCAAGGAAAGGGTCGAATACGAGCAGTACTTC.

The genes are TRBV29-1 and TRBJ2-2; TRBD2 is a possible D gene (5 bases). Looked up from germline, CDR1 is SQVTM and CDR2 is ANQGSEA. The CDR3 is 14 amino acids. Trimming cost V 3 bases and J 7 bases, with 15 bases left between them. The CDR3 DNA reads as TGCAGCGTTGACGGAGGCCGAACTGGCGGGGAGCTGTTTTTT. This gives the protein CSVDGGRTGGELFF.

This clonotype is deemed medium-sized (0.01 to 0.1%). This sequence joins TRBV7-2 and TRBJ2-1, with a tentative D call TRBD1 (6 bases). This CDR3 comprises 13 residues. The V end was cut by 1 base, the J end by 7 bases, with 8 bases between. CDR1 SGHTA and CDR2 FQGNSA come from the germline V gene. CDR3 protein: CASSLGTVNEQFF. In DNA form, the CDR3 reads TGTGCCAGCAGCTTAGGGACAGTAAATGAGCAGTTCTTC.

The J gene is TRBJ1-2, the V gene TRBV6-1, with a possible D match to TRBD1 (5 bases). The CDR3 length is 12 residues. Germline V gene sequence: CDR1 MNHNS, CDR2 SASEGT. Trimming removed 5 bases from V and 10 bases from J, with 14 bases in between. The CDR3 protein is CASSLQEYSYTF. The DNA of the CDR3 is TGTGCCAGCAGTCTACAGGAATATTCCTACACCTTC.